Detailed here is one TCR beta chain. Its cognate antigen is unknown. The sample is drawn from a study of cytomegalovirus exposure and HLA in healthy donors. In the study overall: Assignment to the Caucasian-associated ancestry cluster applied to 75% to 85% of the 350 to 500 genotyped donors.

The CDR3 extends over 17 amino acids. J was trimmed by 8 bases and V by 5 bases; bases with no gene match: 16. The germline V gene has CDR1 SGHAT and CDR2 FQNNGV. General study findings and limits: The study labeled 180 or so TCR beta chains cytomegalovirus-associated. Sequencing had likely introduced a cluster of highly shared sequence variants as an artifact.

PCR primers comprised 60 Vbeta and 13 Jbeta primers. Clones were read by immunoSEQ multiplex PCR, and TCRdb kept only the in-frame ones, dropping some. The sample lists roughly 200,000 clones; approximately 77% were seen once. The sample consisted of PBMCs. This clonotype was sampled from a man aged 35-49 years in good health and CMV-seropositive. The chain couples TRBV11-2 to TRBJ2-1, with 9 bases that match TRBD2. The CDR3 protein is CASSHTLLAGDLHEQFF. The CDR3 DNA follows: TGTGCCAGCAGCCATACCCTCTTAGCGGGGGACCTTCATGAGCAGTTCTTC. The complete variable domain, with remaining parts taken from reference TRBV11-2 and TRBJ2-1, reads EAGVAQSPRYKIIEKRQSVAFWCNPISGHATLYWYQQILGQGPKLLIQFQNNGVVDDSQLPKDRFSAERLKGVDSTLKIQPAKLEDSAVYLCASSHTLLAGDLHEQFFGPGTRLTVL.